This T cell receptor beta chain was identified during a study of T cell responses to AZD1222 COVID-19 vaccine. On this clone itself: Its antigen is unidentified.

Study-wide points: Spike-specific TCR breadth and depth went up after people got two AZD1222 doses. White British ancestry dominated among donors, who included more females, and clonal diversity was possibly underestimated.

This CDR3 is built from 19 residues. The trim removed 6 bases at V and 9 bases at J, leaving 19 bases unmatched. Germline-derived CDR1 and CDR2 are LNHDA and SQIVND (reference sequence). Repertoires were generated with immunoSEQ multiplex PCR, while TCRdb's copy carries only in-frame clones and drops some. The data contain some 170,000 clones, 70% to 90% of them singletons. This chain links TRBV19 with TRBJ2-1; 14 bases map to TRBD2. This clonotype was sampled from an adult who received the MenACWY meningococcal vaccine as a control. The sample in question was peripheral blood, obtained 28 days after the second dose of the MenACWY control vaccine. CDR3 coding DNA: TGTGCCAGTAGAAGACCGGGACTAGCGGGGGCGAGGGGAATAACTGAGCAGTTCTTC. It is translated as CASRRPGLAGARGITEQFF.